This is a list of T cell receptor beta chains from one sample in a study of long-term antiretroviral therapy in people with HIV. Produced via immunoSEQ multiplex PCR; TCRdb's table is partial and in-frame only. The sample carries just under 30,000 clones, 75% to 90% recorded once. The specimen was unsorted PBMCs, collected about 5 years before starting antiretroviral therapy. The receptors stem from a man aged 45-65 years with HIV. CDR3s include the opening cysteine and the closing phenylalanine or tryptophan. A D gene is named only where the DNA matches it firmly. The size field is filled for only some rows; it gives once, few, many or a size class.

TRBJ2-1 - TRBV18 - TGTGCCAGCTCATTTCCCAGGACAGCTTTATACAATGAGCAGTTCTTC CASSFPRTALYNEQFF
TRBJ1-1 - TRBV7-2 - TGTGCCAGCAGCCCGCGGGTGTGGTTGAACACTGAAGCTTTCTTT CASSPRVWLNTEAFF
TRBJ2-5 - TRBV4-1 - TGCGCCAGCAGCCAGGGGCAGACCCAGTACTTC CASSQGQTQYF
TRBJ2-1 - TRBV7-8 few TGTGCCAGCAGCTTAGCCCTACCGCTAGTTGAGATCGGTGAGCAGTTCTTC CASSLALPLVEIGEQFF
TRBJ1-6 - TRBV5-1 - TGCGCCAGCAGCTCCACCGGGAGTCGTCTTAATTCACCCCTCCACTTT CASSSTGSRLNSPLHF
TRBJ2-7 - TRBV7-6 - TGTGCCAGCAGCGCCCGACAGGCAGCCTACGAGCAGTACTTC CASSARQAAYEQYF
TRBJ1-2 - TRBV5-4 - TGTGCCAGCAGCTTGGCTATTCTTAGGGGCAATGGCTACACCTTC CASSLAILRGNGYTF
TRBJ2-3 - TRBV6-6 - TGTGCCAGCAGTAATGATTGGCGGGATACGCAGTATTTT CASSNDWRDTQYF
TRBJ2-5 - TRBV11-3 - TGTGCCAGCAGCCCAGGAGCGTACCAAGAGACCCAGTACTTC CASSPGAYQETQYF
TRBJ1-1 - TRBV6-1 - TGTGCCAGCAGTGGGAACAGCCTCACTGAAGCTTTCTTT CASSGNSLTEAFF
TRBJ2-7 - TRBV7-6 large TGTGCCAGCAGCCTCCGCGGCTACGAGCAGTACTTC CASSLRGYEQYF
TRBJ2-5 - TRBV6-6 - TGTGCCAGCAGTGTTGTAGCGGATGAGACCCAGTACTTC CASSVVADETQYF
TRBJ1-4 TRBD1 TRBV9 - TGTGCCAGCAGCTCGGGACAGGCGACCGCTGAAAAACTGTTTTTT CASSSGQATAEKLFF
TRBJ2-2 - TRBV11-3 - TGTGCCAGCAGCTTTATGGCCACCGGGGAGCTGTTTTTT CASSFMATGELFF
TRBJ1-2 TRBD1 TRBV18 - TGTGCCAGCTCACCCCAAGAGACAGGGTTTCGTGGCTACACCTTC CASSPQETGFRGYTF
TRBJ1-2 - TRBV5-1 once TGCGCCAGCGGAACAACAGCTAACTATGGCTACACCTTC CASGTTANYGYTF
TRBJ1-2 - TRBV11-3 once TGTGCCAGCAGCTTATGGCGAGGGGGGCCGGTCTATGGCTACACCTTC CASSLWRGGPVYGYTF
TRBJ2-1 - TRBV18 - TGTGCCAGCTCACCGCTAGACAATGAGCAGTTCTTC CASSPLDNEQFF
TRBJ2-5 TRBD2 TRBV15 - TGTGCCACCAGCAGAGGGAGCGGACTAGAAGAGACCCAGTACTTC CATSRGSGLEETQYF
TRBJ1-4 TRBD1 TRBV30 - TGTGCCTTCCGACAGGGGGCGAATGAAAAACTGTTTTTT CAFRQGANEKLFF
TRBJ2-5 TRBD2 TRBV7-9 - TGTGCCAGCAGCTCCGGGATCACTAGCGCCCAAGAGACCCAGTACTTC CASSSGITSAQETQYF
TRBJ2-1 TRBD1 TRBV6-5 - TGTGCCAGCAGTTCCCTCTCGGGGACAGCATACAATGAGCAGTTCTTC CASSSLSGTAYNEQFF